One TCR beta chain is described in this entry. The data were obtained in a study of blood T cells in healthy people across ages. At the level of the study: With template switching, about one barcoded beta molecule was captured per two T cells.

V shed 2 bases and J 5 bases; nucleotides not matched to a gene: 11. There are 18 residues in the CDR3. Every participating donor contributed around 9.5 milliliters of peripheral blood through a draw. Total RNA, at least 5.5 micrograms per sample, came from PBMCs. Next came a second PCR, run for about 7 to 12 cycles, which used a sample-barcoded 5' primer along with a J-beta primer mix. TCRdb fed the 5' RACE reads into MiXCR, producing one record per CDR3 protein. Counted here are about 900,000 distinct CDR3 sequences, roughly 43% occurring once; the ten biggest clones make up under 15%. The V call is TRBV12-3 or TRBV12-4, the J call TRBJ2-3; 12 bases agree with TRBD2. The sequence derives from a man in his thirties or forties in good health. Input material: blood. DNA for the CDR3: TGTGCCAGCAGTTTATCCCTAGCGGGGGGGCCGGCGGGAGATACGCAGTATTTT. The encoded protein is CASSLSLAGGPAGDTQYF.